The clone carrying this T cell receptor (beta chain) was seen a single time. Its matching antigen is unknown. These data belong to a study of T cell responses to AZD1222 COVID-19 vaccine. Repertoires were generated with immunoSEQ multiplex PCR, while TCRdb's copy carries only in-frame clones and drops some. Seen here are about 160,000 clones, 85% to 90% observed once, and the top ten hold roughly 5%. Study-wide results and limits: When two AZD1222 doses had been given, Spike-specific TCR breadth and depth rose.

Between the trimmed V and J ends, which lost 6 bases and 6 bases, there was a span of 15 bases. This CDR3 is built from 14 residues. Germline assignment: CDR1 MNHEY and CDR2 SVGAGI. The sample here was peripheral blood, taken on day 0 of AZD1222 vaccination. The source is an adult in good health. V gene TRBV6-5 combines with J gene TRBJ1-5, with D perhaps TRBD1 (5 bases). CDR3 in amino acids: CASRTSGQGQPQHF. In DNA, the CDR3 is TGTGCCAGCAGGACAAGTGGACAAGGTCAGCCCCAGCATTTT.